A selection of T cell receptor beta chains follows, all from one sample in a study of cytomegalovirus exposure and HLA in healthy donors. Produced via immunoSEQ multiplex PCR; TCRdb's table is partial and in-frame only. The table includes some 120,000 clones, 7% to 9.5% detected once. The sequenced sample consisted of PBMCs. These receptors originate from a woman aged 40-49 years in good health and CMV-seropositive. Both conserved end residues are part of each CDR3. A D gene is named only where the DNA matches it firmly. The size field is filled for only some rows; it gives once, few, many or a size class.

>few|-|TRBJ1-2|TRBV6-5
TGTGCCAGCAGCAAAAAAAACTATGGCTACACCTTC
CASSKKNYGYTF
>-|-|TRBJ1-2|TRBV10-1
TGCGCCAGCAGTGACGGGGACTCCTATGGCTACACCTTC
CASSDGDSYGYTF
>-|TRBD2|TRBJ2-2|TRBV10-3
TGTGCCATCAAAGGGACTAGCTTTTCCTTTAACACCGGGGAGCTGTTTTTT
CAIKGTSFSFNTGELFF
>-|-|TRBJ1-4|TRBV18
TGTGCCAGCTACCTCAGGTCTGGGGCTGAAAAACTGTTTTTT
CASYLRSGAEKLFF
>-|TRBD2|TRBJ2-1|TRBV2
TGTGCCAGCAGTGAACTAGCGGGGGTTAATGAGCAGTTCTTC
CASSELAGVNEQFF
>-|TRBD1|TRBJ1-4|TRBV28
TGTGCCAGCCGGACGACAGGGGAGGATGAAAAACTGTTTTTT
CASRTTGEDEKLFF
>few|TRBD1|TRBJ2-2|TRBV29-1
TGCAGCGTCTACAGGGGCCGGGCCGGGGAGCTGTTTTTT
CSVYRGRAGELFF
>few|TRBD1|TRBJ1-5|TRBV5-1
TGCGCCAGCAGCCTAAGGACAGGGACACAGCCCCAGCATTTT
CASSLRTGTQPQHF
>-|TRBD2|TRBJ2-4|TRBV27
TGTGCCAGCTCGCTCCGGGCGGGGGGAAAAAACATTCAGTACTTC
CASSLRAGGKNIQYF
>few|-|TRBJ2-2|TRBV19
TGTGCCAGTAGTCTCCGTTCAGGGGCCACCGGGGAGCTGTTTTTT
CASSLRSGATGELFF
>few|-|TRBJ2-5|TRBV11-2
TGTGCCAGCAGCCCCCGGGGGTTTGCGGAGACCCAGTACTTC
CASSPRGFAETQYF
>few|-|TRBJ1-5|TRBV6-5
TGTGCCACCCAGGGTAGGCGGAGCAATCAGCCCCAGCATTTT
CATQGRRSNQPQHF
>-|-|TRBJ2-7|TRBV5-6
TGTGCCAGCAGATTGACCGGGGCCTACGAGCAGTACTTC
CASRLTGAYEQYF
>-|TRBD1|TRBJ2-7|TRBV7-2
TGTGCCAGCAGCTCGCACAGGGGGCCCTACGAGCAGTACTTC
CASSSHRGPYEQYF
>-|-|TRBJ1-1|TRBV5-1
TGCGCCAGCAGCTCCGGATCGGGGACTGAAGCTTTCTTT
CASSSGSGTEAFF